This TCR beta chain was identified during a study of shared clonotypes between healthy human individuals. Regarding the study as a whole: Researchers sampled blood only, noting tissue repertoires likely differ.

This CDR3 has 15 amino acids. The trim removed 4 bases at V and 1 base at J, leaving 3 bases unmatched. The germline V gene encodes CDR1 LNHDA and CDR2 SQIVND (reference sequence). Clones were read by immunoSEQ multiplex PCR, and TCRdb kept only the in-frame ones, dropping some. Here the sample spans 950,000 to 1,300,000 clones, roughly 80% being singletons. This clone was observed a single time. Its antigen is currently unknown. At the DNA level, this CDR3 is encoded by other sequences in the same sample as well. This chain uses TRBV19 with TRBJ2-1; 8 nucleotides line up with TRBD1. This TCR was sampled from a man between 18 and 29 years old in good health. The sequencing sample was made of memory CD4+ T cells sorted from blood. As to subset: CD45RA-negative fraction. CDR3 DNA sequence: TGTGCCAGTAGTACCGGGACAGGATCCTACAATGAGCAGTTCTTC. The encoded protein is CASSTGTGSYNEQFF.